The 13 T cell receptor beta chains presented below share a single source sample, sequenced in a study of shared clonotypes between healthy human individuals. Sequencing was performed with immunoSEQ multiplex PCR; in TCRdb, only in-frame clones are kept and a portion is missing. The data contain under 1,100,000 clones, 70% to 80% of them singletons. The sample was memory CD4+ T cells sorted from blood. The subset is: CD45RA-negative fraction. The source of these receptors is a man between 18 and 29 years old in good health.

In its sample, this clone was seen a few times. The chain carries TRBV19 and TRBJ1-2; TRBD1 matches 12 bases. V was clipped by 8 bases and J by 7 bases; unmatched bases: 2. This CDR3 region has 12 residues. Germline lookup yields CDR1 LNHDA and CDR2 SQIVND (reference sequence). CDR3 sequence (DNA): TGTGCCAGTGGGACAGGGGGCGGTGGCTACACCTTC. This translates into CASGTGGGGYTF.

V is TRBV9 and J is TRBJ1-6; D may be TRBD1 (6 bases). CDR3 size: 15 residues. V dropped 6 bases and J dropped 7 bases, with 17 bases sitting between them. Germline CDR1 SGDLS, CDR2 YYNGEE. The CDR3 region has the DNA TGTGCCAGCACCCAAGGGACATCGATAAATTCACCCCTCCACTTT. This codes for CASTQGTSINSPLHF.

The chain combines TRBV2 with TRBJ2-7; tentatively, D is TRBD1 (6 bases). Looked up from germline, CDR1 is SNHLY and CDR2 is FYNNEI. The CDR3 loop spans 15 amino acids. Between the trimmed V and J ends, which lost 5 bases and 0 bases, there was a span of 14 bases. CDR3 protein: CASSLPGHSSYEQYF. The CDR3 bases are TGTGCCAGCAGTTTACCGGGACACAGCTCCTACGAGCAGTACTTC. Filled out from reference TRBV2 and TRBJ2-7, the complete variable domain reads EPEVTQTPSHQVTQMGQEVILRCVPISNHLYFYWYRQILGQKVEFLVSFYNNEISEKSEIFDDQFSVERPDGSNFTLKIRSTKLEDSAMYFCASSLPGHSSYEQYFGPGTRLTVT.

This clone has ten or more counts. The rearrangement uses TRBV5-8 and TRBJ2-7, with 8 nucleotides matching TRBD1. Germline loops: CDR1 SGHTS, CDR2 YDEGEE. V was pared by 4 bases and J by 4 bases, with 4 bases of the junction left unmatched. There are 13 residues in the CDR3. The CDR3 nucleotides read TGTGCCAGCAGCCACCGGGACAGGTACGAGCAGTACTTC. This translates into CASSHRDRYEQYF.

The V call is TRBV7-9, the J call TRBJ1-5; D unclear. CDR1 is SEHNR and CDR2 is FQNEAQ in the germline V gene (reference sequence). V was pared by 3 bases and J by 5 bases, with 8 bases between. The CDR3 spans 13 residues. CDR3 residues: CASSLFPDQPQHF. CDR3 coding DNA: TGTGCCAGCAGCTTGTTCCCAGATCAGCCCCAGCATTTT.

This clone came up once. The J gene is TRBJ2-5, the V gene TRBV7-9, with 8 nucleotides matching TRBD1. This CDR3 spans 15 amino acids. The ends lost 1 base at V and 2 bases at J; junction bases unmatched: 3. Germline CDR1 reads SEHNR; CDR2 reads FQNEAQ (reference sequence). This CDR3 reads CASSLGGTGQETQYF. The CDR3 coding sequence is TGTGCCAGCAGCTTAGGGGGGACAGGTCAAGAGACCCAGTACTTC.

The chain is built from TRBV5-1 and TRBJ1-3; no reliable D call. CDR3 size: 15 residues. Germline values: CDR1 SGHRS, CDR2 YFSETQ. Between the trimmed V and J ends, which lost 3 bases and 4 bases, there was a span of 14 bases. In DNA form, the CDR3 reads TGCGCCAGCAGCTCCTCCTCTGTGAACGGAAACACCATATATTTT. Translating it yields CASSSSSVNGNTIYF.

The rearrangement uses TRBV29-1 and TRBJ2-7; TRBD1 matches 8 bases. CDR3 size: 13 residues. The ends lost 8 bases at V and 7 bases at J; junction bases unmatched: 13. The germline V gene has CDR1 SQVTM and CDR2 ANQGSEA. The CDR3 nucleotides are TGCAGCATAACAGGGGGACGGTATAGTGAGCAGTACTTC. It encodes CSITGGRYSEQYF.

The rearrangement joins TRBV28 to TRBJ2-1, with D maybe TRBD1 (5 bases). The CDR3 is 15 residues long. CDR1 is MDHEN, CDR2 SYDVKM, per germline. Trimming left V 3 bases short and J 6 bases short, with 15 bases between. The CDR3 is CASSLVAGKVNEQFF. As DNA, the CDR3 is TGTGCCAGCAGTTTGGTGGCAGGGAAAGTCAATGAGCAGTTCTTC.

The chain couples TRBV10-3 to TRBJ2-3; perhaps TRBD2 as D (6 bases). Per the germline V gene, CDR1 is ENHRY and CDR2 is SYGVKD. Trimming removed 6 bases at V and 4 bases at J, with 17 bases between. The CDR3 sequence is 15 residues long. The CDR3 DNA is TGTGCCATCAGCCTCCGGGACTCCCTCTCAGATACGCAGTATTTT. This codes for CAISLRDSLSDTQYF.

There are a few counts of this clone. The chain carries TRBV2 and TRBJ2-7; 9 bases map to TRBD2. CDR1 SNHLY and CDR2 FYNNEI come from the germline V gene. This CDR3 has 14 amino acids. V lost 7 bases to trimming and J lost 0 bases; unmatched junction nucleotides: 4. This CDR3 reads CASKASGVSYEQYF. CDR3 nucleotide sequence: TGTGCCAGCAAGGCTAGCGGGGTCTCCTACGAGCAGTACTTC.

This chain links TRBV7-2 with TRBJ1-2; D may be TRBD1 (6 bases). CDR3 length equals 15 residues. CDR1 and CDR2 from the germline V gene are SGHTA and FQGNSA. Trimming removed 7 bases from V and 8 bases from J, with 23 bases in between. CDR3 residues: CASTPVVGGSWGYTF. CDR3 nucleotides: TGTGCCAGCACCCCAGTGGTAGGGGGATCTTGGGGCTACACCTTC. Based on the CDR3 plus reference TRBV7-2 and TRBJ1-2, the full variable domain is GAGVSQSPSNKVTEKGKDVELRCDPISGHTALYWYRQSLGQGLEFLIYFQGNSAPDKSGLPSDRFSAERTGGSVSTLTIQRTQQEDSAVYLCASTPVVGGSWGYTFGSGTRLTVV.

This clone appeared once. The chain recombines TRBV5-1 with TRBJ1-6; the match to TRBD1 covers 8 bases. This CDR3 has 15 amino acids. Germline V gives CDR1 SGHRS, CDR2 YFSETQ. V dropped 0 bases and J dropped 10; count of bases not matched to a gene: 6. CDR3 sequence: CASSLGGRGHSPLHF. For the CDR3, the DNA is TGCGCCAGCAGCTTGGGTGGCAGGGGGCACTCACCCCTCCACTTT.